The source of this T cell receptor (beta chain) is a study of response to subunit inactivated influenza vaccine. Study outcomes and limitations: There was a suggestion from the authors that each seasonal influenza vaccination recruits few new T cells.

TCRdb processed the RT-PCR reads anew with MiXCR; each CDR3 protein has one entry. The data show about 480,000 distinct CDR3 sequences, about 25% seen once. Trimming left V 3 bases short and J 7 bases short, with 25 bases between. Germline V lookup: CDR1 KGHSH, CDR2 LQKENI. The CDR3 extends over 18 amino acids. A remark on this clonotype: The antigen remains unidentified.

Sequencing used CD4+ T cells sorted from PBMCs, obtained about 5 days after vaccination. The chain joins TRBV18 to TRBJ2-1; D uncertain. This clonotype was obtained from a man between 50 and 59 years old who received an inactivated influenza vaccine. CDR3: CASSPTRIVDASGNEQFF. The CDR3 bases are TGTGCCAGCTCACCCACTCGAATCGTGGACGCCTCCGGGAATGAGCAGTTCTTC.